This TCR beta chain was sequenced in a study of CD8 T cells in ankylosing spondylitis (dated by TCRdb to the late 2010s). With respect to the entire study: T cell receptor beta repertoires were profiled in healthy donors and ankylosing spondylitis patients so that disease-linked TCR variants could be found. The whole study cohort included over a hundred healthy donors and around 25 ankylosing spondylitis patients. Samples of peripheral blood were taken, and for ankylosing spondylitis patients, synovial fluid was collected as well.

The investigation overall reported the following: Some TCR beta motif variants had previously been reported in synovial fluid and blood of reactive arthritis patients, which suggested common disease-initiation mechanisms. The disease-linked clones had a CD8+ phenotype and were found at relatively low frequencies in peripheral blood. A TCR beta motif of several highly homologous amino acid variants appeared characteristic of blood from ankylosing spondylitis patients. Significant enrichment of the disease-linked clones was reported in matched synovial fluid samples from ankylosing spondylitis patients.

Instrument used: Illumina HiSeq 2500. Quantitative 5'-RACE with molecular barcodes was the method used to prepare the TCR beta libraries. The published analysis was carried out like this. Disease-linked TCR variants were identified with a new computational method built on a probabilistic model of VDJ rearrangement. The raw public data were reprocessed by TCRdb itself: fastp quality trimming at Q25, MiXCR clonotype calling, in-frame beta chains only. Duplicate CDR3 protein sequences are folded into a single record with the most common DNA and genes. TCRdb's processing, not the study's, gives the V and J calls here. The sample profile shows fewer than 400,000 distinct CDR3 sequences; under 25% of them were found once. Jointly, the top ten make up about 17% of the sample. Measured from the cysteine to the phenylalanine, the CDR3 is 14 residues long. Only CDR3 DNA is held: 42 bases, read in frame from base 1. Cut back by 3 bases and 8 bases, the V and J ends lie 14 bases apart. Per the germline V gene, SGHNT is the CDR1 and YENEEA is the CDR2.

Regarding this clonotype: What antigen it recognizes has not been identified. Within one base of it there is no much larger clone, and no base qualities were kept.

Recombination joined TRBV11-3 with TRBJ2-1; TRBD2 might be the D gene, on 6 matching bases. The source material was blood, either unsorted or a sorted T cell fraction (not recorded which). The source is a male donor with ankylosing spondylitis. The DNA sequence reads TGTGCCAGCAGCTTGGTGGGAGGTTACGATGAGCAGTTCTTC. Its product reads: CASSLVGGYDEQFF.